These 15 T cell receptor beta chains came from one sample sequenced in a study of T cells in Graves' hyperthyroidism and ophthalmopathy. Amplification yielded TCR beta CDR3 regions, with RNA transcripts as the source. HTBI primers were the set used in a first-round RT-PCR of the TCR CDR3. TCRdb re-called the multiplex PCR reads with MiXCR, one entry per CDR3 protein. The table records 600,000 to 650,000 distinct CDR3 sequences, about 17% of them present only once. The sequencing input was blood. The receptors stem from a woman under 40 with Graves' hyperthyroidism.

The CDR3 here is CASSVPILDRWTYEQYF. CDR3 coding DNA: TGTGCCAGCAGCGTCCCCATATTGGACAGGTGGACCTACGAGCAGTACTTC. The chain recombines TRBV9 with TRBJ2-7; 7 bases match TRBD1. Germline V CDR1 and CDR2: SGDLS, YYNGEE. CDR3 size: 17 residues. V shed 2 bases and J 2 bases; nucleotides not matched to a gene: 13. Variable domain in full (rest from reference TRBV9 and TRBJ2-7): DSGVTQTPKHLITATGQRVTLRCSPRSGDLSVYWYQQSLDQGLQFLIQYYNGEERAKGNILERFSAQQFPDLHSELNLSSLELGDSALYFCASSVPILDRWTYEQYFGPGTRLTVT.

This clonotype was counted many times. This chain uses TRBV7-3 with TRBJ2-5, with 14 bases aligning to TRBD2. Germline V gene lookup returns CDR1 SGHTA and CDR2 FQGTGA. J gave up 5 bases and V 5 bases, and 7 bases lay outside the gene matches. The CDR3 sequence is 16 residues long. In DNA, the CDR3 is TGTGCCAGCAGCCTTTACGGACTAGCGGGAGGCGAGACCCAGTACTTC. It translates to CASSLYGLAGGETQYF.

The V gene is TRBV9, the J gene TRBJ1-5; D is unclear. There are 16 residues in the CDR3. Germline loops: CDR1 SGDLS, CDR2 YYNGEE. Between the trimmed V and J ends, which lost 3 bases and 0 bases, there was a span of 13 bases. CDR3 bases: TGTGCCAGCAGCGGAGGAGGCGGGAGTAGCAATCAGCCCCAGCATTTT. As protein: CASSGGGGSSNQPQHF.

There are many counts of this clonotype. The chain recombines TRBV2 with TRBJ2-2; D is undetermined. Germline lookup yields CDR1 SNHLY and CDR2 FYNNEI. The CDR3 spans 14 residues. Trimming cost V 8 bases and J 5 bases, with 15 bases left between them. The CDR3 region is CASGRTPSTGELFF. CDR3 sequence (DNA): TGTGCCAGCGGGCGGACCCCGAGTACCGGGGAGCTGTTTTTT. The whole variable domain, remainder taken from reference TRBV2 and TRBJ2-2, is EPEVTQTPSHQVTQMGQEVILRCVPISNHLYFYWYRQILGQKVEFLVSFYNNEISEKSEIFDDQFSVERPDGSNFTLKIRSTKLEDSAMYFCASGRTPSTGELFFGEGSRLTVL.

This clonotype has at least ten counts. This rearrangement joins TRBV28 to TRBJ2-4; 9 bases are shared with TRBD2. The CDR3 has 14 amino acids. V was pared by 6 bases and J by 5 bases, with 5 bases of the junction left unmatched. CDR1 MDHEN and CDR2 SYDVKM come from the germline V gene. In DNA form, the CDR3 reads TGTGCCAGCAGGACTAGCGGCGGCCAAAACATTCAGTACTTC. Translation gives CASRTSGGQNIQYF.

The rearrangement links TRBV11-2 to TRBJ1-1; D gene unclear. Trimming stripped 5 bases from V and 8 bases from J, with 12 bases between. This CDR3 spans 12 amino acids. CDR1 SGHAT and CDR2 FQNNGV come from the germline V gene. The CDR3 sequence is CASSPRGSEAFF. The CDR3 region has the DNA TGTGCCAGCAGCCCAAGAGGATCCGAAGCTTTCTTT.

This clonotype has only a few counts. The chain joins TRBV12-3 or TRBV12-4 to TRBJ2-1, with D perhaps matching TRBD2 (6 bases). Deletions cut 4 bases from V and 7 bases from J, with 17 bases between. The CDR3 covers 15 residues. This CDR3 reads CASSSPRLVLNEQFF. In DNA form, the CDR3 reads TGTGCCAGCAGTTCTCCAAGACTAGTTTTAAATGAGCAGTTCTTC.

The genes are TRBV12-3 or TRBV12-4 and TRBJ1-6; D remains ambiguous. V lost 3 bases, J lost 9 bases, and 15 bases lay in between. This CDR3 spans 15 amino acids. In nucleotides, the CDR3 is TGTGCCAGCAGTTTGGAGGGAGGGATAAGTTCACCCCTCCACTTT. Encoded protein: CASSLEGGISSPLHF.

This clonotype has only a few counts. This rearrangement joins TRBV6-1 to TRBJ2-1; D tentatively fits TRBD1 or TRBD2 (5 bases each). V dropped 5 bases and J dropped 15 bases, with 17 bases sitting between them. The length of the CDR3 is 12 residues. The germline V gene has CDR1 MNHNS and CDR2 SASEGT. In nucleotides, the CDR3 is TGTGCCAGCAGTTCAGGGACCCTCCTCATGTTCTTC. As protein: CASSSGTLLMFF.

This clonotype was picked up many times. The V call is TRBV7-8, the J call TRBJ1-4; tentative D call: TRBD1 (5 bases). This CDR3 comprises 16 residues. Per germline, CDR1 SGHVS and CDR2 FQNEAQ. V was pared by 6 bases and J by 8 bases, with 22 bases between. CDR3 DNA sequence: TGTGCCAGCAGTCCCCGGCGGGACTCCCTTTGGGAAAAACTGTTTTTT. This sequence encodes CASSPRRDSLWEKLFF.

At least ten counts were recorded for this clonotype. The CDR3: CASSPQISGRGTETQYF. CDR3 in DNA: TGTGCCAGCAGTCCCCAAATCAGCGGGAGGGGAACAGAGACCCAGTACTTC. The chain recombines TRBV28 with TRBJ2-5; 10 positions match TRBD2. V was pared by 5 bases and J by 4 bases, with 13 bases of the junction left unmatched. Per the germline V gene, CDR1 is MDHEN and CDR2 is SYDVKM. The CDR3 totals 17 residues.

The V and J genes are TRBV6-1 and TRBJ2-4, with TRBD2 identical over 9 bases. Germline V lookup: CDR1 MNHNS, CDR2 SASEGT. The CDR3 sequence is 14 residues long. The ends lost 6 bases at V and 4 bases at J; junction bases unmatched: 4. The CDR3 reads CASRGLAEKNIQYF. The DNA of the CDR3 is TGTGCCAGCAGGGGACTAGCAGAGAAAAACATTCAGTACTTC.

This clonotype showed up many times. The rearrangement joins TRBV11-2 to TRBJ1-1; D not resolved. The CDR3 contains 12 residues. Germline V gives CDR1 SGHAT, CDR2 FQNNGV. V shed 5 bases and J shed 8 bases, with 12 bases lying between them. The CDR3 DNA sequence: TGTGCCAGCAGCCAATACCGGGCGGAAGCTTTCTTT. Translated: CASSQYRAEAFF.

J is TRBJ1-6 and V is TRBV20-1; TRBD1 agrees at 9 bases. Looked up from germline, CDR1 is DFQATT and CDR2 is SNEGSKA (reference sequence). The ends lost 3 bases at V and 4 bases at J; junction bases unmatched: 13. The CDR3 has 18 residues. The CDR3 loop reads CSARTGTGKVNYNSPLHF. The CDR3 coding sequence is TGCAGTGCTAGGACCGGGACAGGGAAAGTCAATTATAATTCACCCCTCCACTTT.

The rearrangement links TRBV9 to TRBJ1-4; a weak D match, TRBD1 (5 bases). The CDR3 is 15 residues long. Germline CDR1 is SGDLS and CDR2 is YYNGEE. V lost 0 bases and J lost 1, with 7 bases in between. CDR3 nucleotides: TGTGCCAGCAGCGTAGTGGGGGGAACTAATGAAAAACTGTTTTTT. It is translated as CASSVVGGTNEKLFF.